Following are 19 T cell receptor beta chains from one sample sequenced in a study of vaccination and CD4 T cells after COVID-19. These receptors' antigens are unknown. Cultured CD4+ T cells had their DNA profiled by the Oncomine TCR Beta short-read assay. One entry per CDR3 protein results from TCRdb running MiXCR on the PCR reads. The sample yields several thousand distinct CDR3 sequences, roughly 77% seen once. Treatment: approximately 9-day PBMC culture with coronavirus spike peptide pools or control peptides (ViraFEST assay). CD4+ T-cell collection from the unexposed donor predated the COVID-19 pandemic (2011-2018). The sample comprised CD4+ T cells from blood, cultured in vitro. These TCRs come from a human donor in good health.

This clonotype is categorized as large. This chain joins TRBV7-2 and TRBJ1-1, with a tentative D call TRBD1 (6 bases). CDR1 SGHTA and CDR2 FQGNSA come from the germline V gene. V was cut by 2 bases and J by 2 bases, with 9 bases left in between. CDR3 length: 14 residues. CDR3 protein: CASSLRTANTEAFF. The DNA of the CDR3 is TGTGCCAGCAGCTTACGGACAGCTAACACTGAAGCTTTCTTT.

V and J are TRBV7-8 and TRBJ2-5; 8 positions match TRBD1. Germline loops: CDR1 SGHVS, CDR2 FQNEAQ. CDR3 length equals 17 residues. Unmatched junction bases numbered 11, after V lost 1 base and J lost 4 bases. The CDR3 loop is CASSLDGRTGNSETQYF. CDR3 nucleotide sequence: TGTGCCAGCAGCTTAGATGGGAGGACAGGGAACTCAGAGACCCAGTACTTC.

This chain joins TRBV19 and TRBJ2-7; TRBD2 matches at 10 bases. The ends lost 7 bases at V and 4 bases at J; junction bases unmatched: 10. CDR3 size: 15 residues. Germline CDR1 and CDR2: LNHDA and SQIVND (reference sequence). The CDR3 DNA reads as TGTGCCAGTACCCCAACTAGCGGGACCGTTTACGAGCAGTACTTC. Translated, it gives CASTPTSGTVYEQYF.

The chain combines TRBV6-2 or TRBV6-3 with TRBJ2-5, with 7 bases fitting TRBD2. Losses at the gene ends were 7 bases for V and 5 bases for J; bases not matched to a gene: 7. CDR3 length: 13 amino acids. Germline-derived CDR1 and CDR2 are MNHEY and SVGEGT. DNA for the CDR3: TGTGCCAGCATCCCGGGAGGAGTGGAGACCCAGTACTTC. The encoded protein is CASIPGGVETQYF.

The chain links TRBV6-1 to TRBJ1-1; tentatively, D is TRBD1 (5 bases). The CDR3 is 16 amino acids. Germline CDR1 reads MNHNS; CDR2 reads SASEGT. Trimming took off 7 bases at V and 0 bases at J, with 18 bases between the two ends. The CDR3: CASIRSSGGLNTEAFF. The CDR3 region has the DNA TGTGCCAGCATCCGATCTTCTGGGGGGTTGAACACTGAAGCTTTCTTT.

This sequence joins TRBV7-2 and TRBJ1-6; perhaps TRBD1 as D (6 bases). Germline CDR1 is SGHTA and CDR2 is FQGNSA. This CDR3 is 16 amino acids long. The germline V and J ends were trimmed by 1 base and 3 bases, with 10 bases remaining between them. DNA of the CDR3: TGTGCCAGCAGCTTAGATAACAGGGTCTATAATTCACCCCTCCACTTT. It is translated as CASSLDNRVYNSPLHF.

V is TRBV19 and J is TRBJ2-5, with TRBD2 identical over 8 bases. Germline CDR1 and CDR2: LNHDA and SQIVND (reference sequence). V trimming: 1 base; J trimming: 3 bases; junction bases outside the gene matches: 4. The CDR3 has 15 residues. In DNA, the CDR3 is TGTGCCAGTAGTATAGGGCTAGCGGGTAAAGAGACCCAGTACTTC. This codes for CASSIGLAGKETQYF.

This clonotype has a handful of counts. V and J are TRBV7-9 and TRBJ1-2; D is unresolved. V lost 1 base, J lost 0 bases, and 6 bases lay in between. Looked up from germline, CDR1 is SEHNR and CDR2 is FQNEAQ (reference sequence). This CDR3 has 14 amino acids. The CDR3 nucleotides are TGTGCCAGCAGCTTAGTAACAGCTAACTATGGCTACACCTTC. Protein: CASSLVTANYGYTF.

This chain uses TRBV6-1 with TRBJ2-1; D is unresolved. The CDR3 has 14 amino acids. The V end was cut by 6 bases, the J end by 8 bases, with 17 bases between. The germline V gene encodes CDR1 MNHNS and CDR2 SASEGT. DNA for the CDR3: TGTGCCAGCAGGACCCCGGCCCTGTCGGATGAGCAGTTCTTC. This codes for CASRTPALSDEQFF.

J is TRBJ1-5 and V is TRBV20-1; D ambiguous. This CDR3 comprises 13 residues. V was cut by 0 bases and J by 1 base, with 4 bases left in between. Germline V gene sequence: CDR1 DFQATT, CDR2 SNEGSKA (reference sequence). CDR3: CSARDNSNQPQHF. The CDR3 coding sequence is TGCAGTGCTAGAGATAACAGCAATCAGCCCCAGCATTTT.

V usage is TRBV7-2 and J usage is TRBJ2-7; D possibly corresponds to TRBD2 (6 bases). This CDR3 region has 15 residues. Deletions cut 6 bases from V and 1 base from J, with 16 bases between. The germline gives CDR1 SGHTA, CDR2 FQGNSA. The CDR3 DNA sequence: TGTGCCAGCAGTGCCTCTAGCGACTCTTCCTACGAGCAGTACTTC. This translates into CASSASSDSSYEQYF.

V usage is TRBV28 and J usage is TRBJ2-7, with D perhaps matching TRBD1 (6 bases). The CDR3 contains 15 residues. Germline-derived CDR1 and CDR2 are MDHEN and SYDVKM. V shed 6 bases and J shed 1 base, with 16 bases lying between them. CDR3 nucleotides: TGTGCCAGCAGGGATAGCAACAGGGATTCCTACGAGCAGTACTTC. Amino acids: CASRDSNRDSYEQYF.

The chain employs TRBV7-9 and TRBJ1-1; D call uncertain. This CDR3 contains 13 residues. Germline loops: CDR1 SEHNR, CDR2 FQNEAQ (reference sequence). V dropped 5 bases and J dropped 4 bases, with 11 bases sitting between them. CDR3 sequence (DNA): TGTGCCAGCAGCCCTTACCCAGTCACTGAAGCTTTCTTT. Its protein is CASSPYPVTEAFF.

V is TRBV7-8 and J is TRBJ1-5, with 8 bases that match TRBD1. CDR1 and CDR2 (germline): SGHVS, FQNEAQ. V shed 5 bases and J 6 bases; nucleotides not matched to a gene: 6. The CDR3 is 14 residues long. CDR3 DNA: TGTGCCAGCAGCGGAGACAGGGGCGGTCAGCCCCAGCATTTT. Translating it yields CASSGDRGGQPQHF.

As concerns this clonotype: The junction departs from the called germline gene at one end, perhaps through a read error. This chain links TRBV5-1 with TRBJ2-7; D is perhaps TRBD1 or TRBD2 (5 bases each). Germline lookup yields CDR1 SGHRS and CDR2 YFSETQ. This CDR3 comprises 14 residues. The CDR3 DNA reads TGCGCCAGCAGCATGGGACCCAATTCCTACGAGCAGTATTTC. Translation: CASSMGPNSYEQYF. Using reference TRBV5-1 and TRBJ2-7 for the parts outside the CDR3, the full variable domain is KAGVTQTPRYLIKTRGQQVTLSCSPISGHRSVSWYQQTPGQGLQFLFEYFSETQRNKGNFPGRFSGRQFSNSRSEMNVSTLELGDSALYLCASSMGPNSYEQYFGPGTRLTVT.

The chain is built from TRBV20-1 and TRBJ2-6; TRBD1 matches 10 bases. The germline V gene has CDR1 DFQATT and CDR2 SNEGSKA (reference sequence). The CDR3 loop spans 17 amino acids. Trimming removed 6 bases from V and 0 bases from J; junction bases left unmatched: 8. CDR3 sequence (DNA): TGCAGTGCGTGGAGGGACAGGGGTCTCTCTGGGGCCAACGTCCTGACTTTC. It translates to CSAWRDRGLSGANVLTF.

This clonotype was detected once. The chain uses TRBV7-7 and TRBJ2-2; TRBD2 agrees at 10 bases. This CDR3 comprises 15 residues. Trimming at V came to 2 bases and at J to 6 bases, leaving 3 bases not matched to a gene. The germline V gene encodes CDR1 SSHAT and CDR2 FNYEAQ (reference sequence). This chain's CDR3 is CASSLLAGAAGELFF. The CDR3 DNA reads as TGTGCCAGCAGCTTACTAGCGGGAGCAGCCGGGGAGCTGTTTTTT.

This sequence joins TRBV6-1 and TRBJ1-2, with 8 nucleotides matching TRBD1. The CDR3 is made up of 14 amino acids. The V segment lost 6 bases and the J segment 4 bases; nucleotides outside the gene matches: 7. Germline V gives CDR1 MNHNS, CDR2 SASEGT. CDR3 coding DNA: TGTGCCAGCAGGCCTCAGGGGGCGGGCTATGGCTACACCTTC. Protein product: CASRPQGAGYGYTF.

The chain joins TRBV28 to TRBJ1-5; no definite D call. Trimming cost V 5 bases and J 4 bases, with 9 bases left between them. CDR1 MDHEN and CDR2 SYDVKM come from the germline V gene. The CDR3 length is 13 residues. DNA for the CDR3: TGTGCCAGCAGTCCCGACCTAAATCAGCCCCAGCATTTT. This sequence encodes CASSPDLNQPQHF.